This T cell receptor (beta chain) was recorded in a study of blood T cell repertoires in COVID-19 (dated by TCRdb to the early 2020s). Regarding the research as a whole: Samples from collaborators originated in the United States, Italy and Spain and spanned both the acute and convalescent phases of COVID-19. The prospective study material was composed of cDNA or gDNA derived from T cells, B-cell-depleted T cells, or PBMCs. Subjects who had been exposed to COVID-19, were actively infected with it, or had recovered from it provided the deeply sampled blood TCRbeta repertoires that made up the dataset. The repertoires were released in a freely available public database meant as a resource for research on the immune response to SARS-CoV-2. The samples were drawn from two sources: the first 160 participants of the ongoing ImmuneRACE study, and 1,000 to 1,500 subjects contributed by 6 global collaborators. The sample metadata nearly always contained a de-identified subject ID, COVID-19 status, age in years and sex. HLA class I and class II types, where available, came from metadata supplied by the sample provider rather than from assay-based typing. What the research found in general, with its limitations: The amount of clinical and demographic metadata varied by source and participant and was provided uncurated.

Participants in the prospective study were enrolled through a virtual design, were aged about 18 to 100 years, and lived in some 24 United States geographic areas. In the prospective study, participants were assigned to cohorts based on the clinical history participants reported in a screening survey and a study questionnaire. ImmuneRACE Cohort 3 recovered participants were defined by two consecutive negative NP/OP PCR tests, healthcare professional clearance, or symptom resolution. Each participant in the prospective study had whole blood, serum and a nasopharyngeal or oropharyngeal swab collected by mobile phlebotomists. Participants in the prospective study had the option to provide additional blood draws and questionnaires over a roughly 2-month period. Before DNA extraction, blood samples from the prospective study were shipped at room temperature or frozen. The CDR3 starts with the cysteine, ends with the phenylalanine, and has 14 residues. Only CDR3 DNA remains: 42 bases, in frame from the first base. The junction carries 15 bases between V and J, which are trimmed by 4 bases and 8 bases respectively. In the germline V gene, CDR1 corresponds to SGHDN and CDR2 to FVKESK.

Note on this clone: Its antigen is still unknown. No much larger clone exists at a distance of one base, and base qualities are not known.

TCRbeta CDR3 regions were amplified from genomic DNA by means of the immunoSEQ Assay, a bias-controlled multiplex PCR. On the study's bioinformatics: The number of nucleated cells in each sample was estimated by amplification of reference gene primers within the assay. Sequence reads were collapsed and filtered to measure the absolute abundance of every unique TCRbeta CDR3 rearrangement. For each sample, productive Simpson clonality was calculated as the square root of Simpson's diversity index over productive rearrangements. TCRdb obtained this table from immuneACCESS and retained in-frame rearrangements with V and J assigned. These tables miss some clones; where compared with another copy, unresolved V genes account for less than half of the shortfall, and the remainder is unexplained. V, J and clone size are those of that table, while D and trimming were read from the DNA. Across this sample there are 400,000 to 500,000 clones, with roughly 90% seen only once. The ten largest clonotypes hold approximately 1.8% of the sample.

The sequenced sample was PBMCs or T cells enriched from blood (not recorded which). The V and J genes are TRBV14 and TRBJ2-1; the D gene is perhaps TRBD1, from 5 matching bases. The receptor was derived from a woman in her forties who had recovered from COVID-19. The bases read TGTGCCAGCAGCCGACAGACCAGGGTGGATGAGCAGTTCTTC. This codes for CASSRQTRVDEQFF. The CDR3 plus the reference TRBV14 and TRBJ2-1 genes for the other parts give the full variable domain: EAGVTQFPSHSVIEKGQTVTLRCDPISGHDNLYWYRRVMGKEIKFLLHFVKESKQDESGMPNNRFLAERTGGTYSTLKVQPAELEDSGVYFCASSRQTRVDEQFFGPGTRLTVL.